Given below is one TCR beta chain in context. Its specificity is unknown. The data are from a study of cytomegalovirus exposure and HLA in healthy donors. Whole-study findings and limits: Another analysis was done later, and it associated around 17,000 TCR beta sequences with HLA alleles at 0.05 false discovery rate. Data from an earlier analysis indicated that most TCR beta V segments were productive either about 87% or about 30% of the time.

Looked up from germline, CDR1 is SNHLY and CDR2 is FYNNEI. V gave up 1 base and J gave up 0 bases, with 13 bases separating them. The CDR3 spans 16 residues. PCR amplification relied on 60 Vbeta primers (plus 13 Jbeta primers). Produced via immunoSEQ multiplex PCR; TCRdb's table is partial and in-frame only. The data hold about 130,000 clones, with approximately 82% observed a single time. This TCR derives from a man aged 45 to 65 in good health and CMV-seronegative. The sample was PBMCs. The chain is built from TRBV2 and TRBJ2-7; D uncertain. CDR3 in amino acids: CASSEDAGLSSYEQYF. The CDR3 nucleotides read TGTGCCAGCAGTGAAGATGCAGGCTTGAGCTCCTACGAGCAGTACTTC.